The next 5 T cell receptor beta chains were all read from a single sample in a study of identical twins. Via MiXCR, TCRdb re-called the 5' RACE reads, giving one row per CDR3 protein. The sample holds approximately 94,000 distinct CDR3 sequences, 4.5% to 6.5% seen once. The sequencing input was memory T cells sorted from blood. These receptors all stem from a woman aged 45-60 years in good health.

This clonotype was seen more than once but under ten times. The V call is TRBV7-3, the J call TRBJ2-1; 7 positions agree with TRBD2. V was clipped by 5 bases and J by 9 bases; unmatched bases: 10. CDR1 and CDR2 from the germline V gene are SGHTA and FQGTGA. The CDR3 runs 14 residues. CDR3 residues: CASSRDYRQTEQFF. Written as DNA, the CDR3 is TGTGCCAGCAGCCGGGACTACCGCCAAACTGAGCAGTTCTTC. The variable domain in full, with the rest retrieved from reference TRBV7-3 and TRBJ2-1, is GAGVSQTPSNKVTEKGKYVELRCDPISGHTALYWYRQSLGQGPEFLIYFQGTGAADDSGLPNDRFFAVRPEGSVSTLKIQRTERGDSAVYLCASSRDYRQTEQFFGPGTRLTVL.

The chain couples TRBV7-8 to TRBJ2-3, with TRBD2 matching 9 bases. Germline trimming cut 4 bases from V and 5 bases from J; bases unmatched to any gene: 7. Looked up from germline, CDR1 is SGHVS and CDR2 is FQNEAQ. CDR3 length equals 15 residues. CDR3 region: CASSYSGSVLDTQYF. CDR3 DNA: TGTGCCAGCAGCTATAGCGGGAGTGTACTAGATACGCAGTATTTT.

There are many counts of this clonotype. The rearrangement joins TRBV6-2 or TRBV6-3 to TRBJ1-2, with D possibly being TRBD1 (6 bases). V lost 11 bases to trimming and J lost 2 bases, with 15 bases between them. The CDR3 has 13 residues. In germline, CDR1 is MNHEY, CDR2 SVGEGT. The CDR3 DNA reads TGTGCCGCCTTCGGCACAGGGAACTATGGCTACACCTTC. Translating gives CAAFGTGNYGYTF.

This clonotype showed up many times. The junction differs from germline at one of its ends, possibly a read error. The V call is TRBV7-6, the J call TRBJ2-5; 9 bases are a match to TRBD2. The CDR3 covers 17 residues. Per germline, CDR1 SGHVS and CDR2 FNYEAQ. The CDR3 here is CASSLEIAGAAQETQYF. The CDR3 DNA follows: TGTGCCAGCAGCTTAGAAATAGCGGGAGCCGCCCAAGAAACCCAGTACTTC.

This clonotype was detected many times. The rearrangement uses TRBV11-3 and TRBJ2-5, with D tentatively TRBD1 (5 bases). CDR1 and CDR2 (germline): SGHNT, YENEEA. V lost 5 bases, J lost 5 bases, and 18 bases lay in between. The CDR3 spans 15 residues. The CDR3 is CASSVPQGSGETQYF. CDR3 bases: TGTGCCAGCAGCGTGCCCCAGGGATCTGGGGAGACCCAGTACTTC.